The 30 T cell receptor beta chains below were found in one sample sequenced in a study of regulatory T cells in long-lasting Graves disease. iRepertoire HTBI primers and Arm-PCR of CDR3 regions built TCR beta libraries. In TCRdb, the multiplex PCR reads were re-called with MiXCR into one record per CDR3 protein. The sample lists a few hundred thousand distinct CDR3 sequences; around a fifth were seen once. Noted time point: persistent/refractory GD, antithyroid drugs over 5 years with positive TRAb. The TCR library was prepared using RNA isolated from PBMCs. The specimen was peripheral blood mononuclear cells (PBMCs), collected when the disease was refractory, from a patient treated with antithyroid drugs. Receptors were obtained from a female donor with Graves disease.

This clonotype was seen at least ten times. The chain recombines TRBV6-5 with TRBJ1-2; D is undetermined. The CDR3 sequence is 14 residues long. The germline V gene encodes CDR1 MNHEY and CDR2 SVGAGI. Trimming pared 0 bases from V and 8 bases from J, leaving 13 bases between. The chain's CDR3 is CASSYSGRRDGYTF. The CDR3 DNA is TGTGCCAGCAGTTACTCGGGCAGACGAGACGGCTACACCTTC.

This clonotype was seen repeatedly, ten times or more. The V and J genes are TRBV12-3 or TRBV12-4 and TRBJ1-5; unclear D gene. The CDR3 consists of 15 residues. Deletions cut 1 base from V and 8 bases from J, with 15 bases between. In DNA, the CDR3 is TGTGCCAGCAGTTTAGGGGCCACACAAGTTGAGCCCCAGCATTTT. It encodes CASSLGATQVEPQHF.

In this sample, this clonotype turned up many times. The chain is built from TRBV28 and TRBJ1-5; 9 positions match TRBD1. From germline, CDR1 is MDHEN and CDR2 SYDVKM. The junction had 7 bases not matched to a gene; V was cut back by 6 bases and J by 1 base. The CDR3 length is 16 residues. CDR3 region: CASSSDRGNSNQPQHF. The DNA of the CDR3 is TGTGCCAGCAGCTCCGACAGGGGGAACAGCAATCAGCCCCAGCATTTT.

In its sample, this clonotype was seen a few times. This chain links TRBV11-2 with TRBJ1-2, with D hard to call. The V end was cut by 5 bases, the J end by 8 bases, with 12 bases between. The CDR3 is made up of 12 amino acids. The germline V gene has CDR1 SGHAT and CDR2 FQNNGV. The CDR3 DNA reads TGTGCCAGCAGCCAAGCACTAGGGGGCTACACCTTC. It specifies CASSQALGGYTF.

CDR3 bases: TGTGCCAGCAGCAGGACAGGGGTGGGTGGGGCCAACGTCCTGACTTTC. Translating it yields CASSRTGVGGANVLTF. The chain uses TRBV7-2 and TRBJ2-6, with 9 bases identical to TRBD1. V gave up 5 bases and J gave up 3 bases; unmatched junction bases: 5. The germline V gene has CDR1 SGHTA and CDR2 FQGNSA. This CDR3 is 16 amino acids long.

The chain uses TRBV4-1 and TRBJ1-2; D gene unclear. Between the trimmed V and J ends, which lost 4 bases and 0 bases, there was a span of 12 bases. The CDR3 loop spans 15 amino acids. The V gene's germline CDR1 is MGHRA and CDR2 YSYEKL. CDR3 in DNA: TGCGCCAGCAGCCCGCTGTTAGTAGCTAACTATGGCTACACCTTC. This sequence encodes CASSPLLVANYGYTF.

This clonotype was seen repeatedly, ten times or more. V gene TRBV12-3 or TRBV12-4 combines with J gene TRBJ2-7; TRBD2 matches at 7 bases. This CDR3 is built from 13 residues. J lost 6 bases, V lost 4 bases, and 6 bases had no gene match. The CDR3 sequence: CASSSTSSGEQYF. The DNA of the CDR3 is TGTGCCAGCAGTTCGACTAGCTCGGGCGAGCAGTACTTC.

This clonotype has ten or more counts. This chain links TRBV27 with TRBJ1-2; 7 bases line up with TRBD1. CDR1 is MNHEY, CDR2 SMNVEV, per germline (reference sequence). This CDR3 has 15 residues. Trimming cost V 6 bases and J 2 bases; bases outside gene matches: 9. CDR3 coding DNA: TGTGCCAGCAGGTCTCCAGGGGGGCCCAACTATGGCTACACCTTC. As protein: CASRSPGGPNYGYTF.

This clonotype was counted between two and nine times. A much larger clone differs by one base, so this may be a read error. A read error is likely, as this CDR3 ends without the conserved phenylalanine or tryptophan. This chain joins TRBV6-1 and TRBJ1-1; a weak D match, TRBD1 (6 bases). The germline gives CDR1 MNHNS, CDR2 SASEGT. V was shortened by 7 bases and J by 1 base, with 13 bases between the two germline ends. This CDR3 spans 14 amino acids. CDR3 protein: CASNLPGQNTEAFS. In DNA, the CDR3 is TGTGCCAGCAATCTACCGGGACAGAACACTGAAGCTTTCTCT.

This clonotype was counted ten times or more. The chain links TRBV27 to TRBJ1-2, with TRBD1 matching over 8 bases. Germline V lookup: CDR1 MNHEY, CDR2 SMNVEV (reference sequence). The V segment lost 4 bases and the J segment 8 bases; nucleotides outside the gene matches: 15. The CDR3 has 16 residues. The DNA for the CDR3 is TGTGCCAGCAGTTCCCCCGGACAGGGAGAGTTGGAGGGCTACACCTTC. It yields the protein CASSSPGQGELEGYTF.

The table lists this clonotype with a few counts. This sequence joins TRBV5-5 and TRBJ1-5; D ambiguous. Germline values: CDR1 SGHKS, CDR2 YYEKEE (reference sequence). There are 15 residues in the CDR3. The germline V and J ends were trimmed by 0 bases and 3 bases, with 10 bases remaining between them. CDR3 coding DNA: TGTGCCAGCAGCTTGGATGGGTTTATCAATCAGCCCCAGCATTTT. It translates to CASSLDGFINQPQHF.

Ten or more counts support this clonotype. The chain joins TRBV11-2 to TRBJ2-5; a weak D match, TRBD2 (6 bases). The CDR3 sequence is 14 residues long. Germline CDR1 SGHAT, CDR2 FQNNGV. V shed 2 bases and J shed 5 bases, with 12 bases lying between them. The CDR3 is CASSLRGTWETQYF. The CDR3 region has the DNA TGTGCCAGCAGCTTACGCGGGACCTGGGAGACCCAGTACTTC.

Worth noting for this clonotype: A single base separates this from a much larger clone, so it may be a read error. The conserved final phenylalanine or tryptophan is absent from the CDR3, which likely points to a read error. V is TRBV11-2 and J is TRBJ1-6, with a weak D call TRBD1 (5 bases). The germline V and J ends were trimmed by 2 bases and 14 bases, with 10 bases remaining between them. CDR3 length: 12 residues. The germline V gene encodes CDR1 SGHAT and CDR2 FQNNGV. The CDR3 DNA reads TGTGCCAGCAGCTTATCTGGGGGATCCCTCCACTTG. Amino acid sequence: CASSLSGGSLHL.

The rearrangement uses TRBV5-5 and TRBJ2-5; TRBD2 matches at 8 bases. V lost 1 base and J lost 4; bases outside the gene matches: 6. Germline CDR1 and CDR2: SGHKS and YYEKEE (reference sequence). The CDR3 is made up of 15 amino acids. The CDR3 coding sequence is TGTGCCAGCAGCTTGAGTGGTAGCGGGGTAGAGACCCAGTACTTC. Amino acids: CASSLSGSGVETQYF.

V gene TRBV7-9 combines with J gene TRBJ1-1; unclear D gene. Trimming pared 11 bases from V and 0 bases from J, leaving 13 bases between. Germline CDR1 SEHNR, CDR2 FQNEAQ (reference sequence). The CDR3 consists of 13 residues. CDR3 in DNA: TGTGCCTCGGTACGGTCCCTGAACACTGAAGCTTTCTTT. Protein: CASVRSLNTEAFF.

The chain is built from TRBV7-9 and TRBJ2-3; 8 nucleotides align to TRBD1. The CDR3 sequence is 16 residues long. Germline V gene data show CDR1 as SEHNR and CDR2 as FQNEAQ (reference sequence). J gave up 1 base and V 4 bases, and 7 bases lay outside the gene matches. CDR3 nucleotides: TGTGCCAGCAGCTCGACAGGGGCCTTCCGCACAGATACGCAGTATTTT. It is translated as CASSSTGAFRTDTQYF.

This clonotype was counted only a few times. J is TRBJ1-6 and V is TRBV15; D unclear. Deletions cut 0 bases from V and 9 bases from J, with 6 bases between. From germline, CDR1 is LNHNV and CDR2 YYDKDF (reference sequence). The CDR3 totals 13 residues. The CDR3 reads CATSRDSGSPLHF. For the CDR3, the DNA is TGTGCCACCAGCAGAGATTCTGGTTCACCCCTCCACTTT.

This clonotype has at least ten counts. This chain links TRBV28 with TRBJ2-7; D possibly matches TRBD1 or TRBD2 (5 bases each). V lost 1 base and J lost 1, with 14 bases in between. Germline-derived CDR1 and CDR2 are MDHEN and SYDVKM. The CDR3 covers 16 residues. The CDR3 sequence is CASSLSGTIRSYEQYF. The CDR3 coding sequence is TGTGCCAGCAGTTTATCGGGGACGATTAGATCCTACGAGCAGTACTTC.

There are a few counts of this clonotype. V usage is TRBV6-1 and J usage is TRBJ1-1; 8 bases fit TRBD1. Germline V gives CDR1 MNHNS, CDR2 SASEGT. CDR3 length: 17 residues. J gave up 11 bases and V 6 bases, and 23 bases lay outside the gene matches. CDR3 region: CASSATLTGQGGRRAFF. CDR3 bases: TGTGCCAGCAGCGCCACGCTGACAGGACAGGGCGGCCGGAGGGCTTTCTTT.

The genes are TRBV20-1 and TRBJ2-5; 8 bases fit TRBD2. This CDR3 is 15 amino acids long. Germline CDR1 is DFQATT and CDR2 is SNEGSKA (reference sequence). Trimming at V came to 3 bases and at J to 5 bases, leaving 11 bases not matched to a gene. This CDR3 is CSARLSGGGTETQYF. The CDR3 coding sequence is TGCAGTGCTAGGCTGTCGGGAGGGGGGACGGAGACCCAGTACTTC.

The chain carries TRBV12-3 or TRBV12-4 and TRBJ2-1; 8 nucleotides line up with TRBD2. Trimming cost V 6 bases and J 8 bases; bases outside gene matches: 9. The CDR3 extends over 14 amino acids. The DNA for the CDR3 is TGTGCCAGCAGACCCGGACTAGCAATCGATGAGCAGTTCTTC. Protein: CASRPGLAIDEQFF.

This chain joins TRBV19 and TRBJ2-3; a possible D gene is TRBD2 (5 bases). CDR1 is LNHDA, CDR2 SQIVND, per germline (reference sequence). V was shortened by 10 bases and J by 4 bases, with 9 bases between the two germline ends. This CDR3 spans 11 amino acids. The CDR3 here is CATRGSDTQYF. In nucleotides, the CDR3 is TGTGCCACCCGAGGGTCAGATACGCAGTATTTT.

This clonotype has only a few counts. The chain uses TRBV12-3 or TRBV12-4 and TRBJ2-7; D uncertain. V was shortened by 10 bases and J by 1 base, with 8 bases between the two germline ends. The CDR3 is made up of 11 amino acids. In DNA form, the CDR3 reads TGTGCCACGAGTGGGTCCTACGAGCAGTACTTC. This codes for CATSGSYEQYF.

As for this clonotype: A clone one base away is much larger, so this may be a read error. The chain has TRBV15 and TRBJ2-7; 12 bases are shared with TRBD1. The V and J ends lost 1 base and 6 bases, in that order; junction bases with no gene match: 4. Germline V lookup: CDR1 LNHNV, CDR2 YYDKDF (reference sequence). This CDR3 spans 15 amino acids. This CDR3 is CATSRAGQGATEQYF. The CDR3 coding sequence is TGTGCCACCAGCAGAGCGGGACAGGGGGCTACCGAGCAGTACTTC. Variable domain in full (rest from reference TRBV15 and TRBJ2-7): DAMVIQNPRYQVTQFGKPVTLSCSQTLNHNVMYWYQQKSSQAPKLLFHYYDKDFNNEADTPDNFQSRRPNTSFCFLDIRSPGLGDTAMYLCATSRAGQGATEQYFGPGTRLTVT.

The chain carries TRBV5-1 and TRBJ2-7; TRBD1 aligns across 11 bases. This CDR3 region has 14 residues. The trim removed 1 base at V and 5 bases at J, leaving 2 bases unmatched. The germline V gene has CDR1 SGHRS and CDR2 YFSETQ. CDR3 sequence: CASSLWTGGDEQYF. The CDR3 DNA reads as TGCGCCAGCAGCTTGTGGACAGGGGGCGACGAGCAGTACTTC.

The gene calls are TRBV12-3 or TRBV12-4 and TRBJ1-6; 7 nucleotides align to TRBD1. CDR3 length: 15 residues. J was trimmed by 9 bases and V by 5 bases; bases with no gene match: 10. DNA of the CDR3: TGTGCCAGCAGTAGATCAGGGACAGTGGGTTCACCCCTCCACTTT. The encoded protein is CASSRSGTVGSPLHF.

This clonotype has at least ten counts. The J gene is TRBJ1-5, the V gene TRBV29-1; no reliable D call. Between the trimmed V and J ends, which lost 4 bases and 4 bases, there was a span of 11 bases. The CDR3 extends over 13 amino acids. The germline gives CDR1 SQVTM, CDR2 ANQGSEA. The chain's CDR3 is CSVAITWNQPQHF. The CDR3 DNA is TGCAGCGTTGCAATCACTTGGAATCAGCCCCAGCATTTT. Full variable domain (rest looked up from reference TRBV29-1 and TRBJ1-5): SAVISQKPSRDICQRGTSLTIQCQVDSQVTMMFWYRQQPGQSLTLIATANQGSEATYESGFVIDKFPISRPNLTFSTLTVSNMSPEDSSIYLCSVAITWNQPQHFGDGTRLSIL.

The J gene is TRBJ1-1, the V gene TRBV25-1; D gene ambiguous. CDR3 size: 11 residues. Trimming cost V 0 bases and J 11 bases, with 7 bases left between them. The germline V gene encodes CDR1 MGHDK and CDR2 SYGVNS. The CDR3 nucleotides read TGTGCCAGCAGTGAATACGGCCGGGCTTTCTTT. This codes for CASSEYGRAFF.

This clonotype was found a few times. This chain joins TRBV20-1 and TRBJ2-5; the D is unclear. This CDR3 is built from 13 residues. V was shortened by 3 bases and J by 1 base, with 9 bases between the two germline ends. Per the germline V gene, CDR1 is DFQATT and CDR2 is SNEGSKA (reference sequence). CDR3 in DNA: TGCAGTGCTAGGAACATTCGCCAAGAGACCCAGTACTTC. Translation gives CSARNIRQETQYF.

This clonotype was picked up a small number of times. The chain employs TRBV30 and TRBJ1-1, with D tentatively TRBD1 (5 bases). The V and J ends lost 1 base and 4 bases respectively, with 10 bases between them. Germline V lookup: CDR1 GTSNPN, CDR2 SVGIG (reference sequence). The CDR3 loop spans 13 amino acids. For the CDR3, the DNA is TGTGCCTGGAGTGCACAGGTGGGCACTGAAGCTTTCTTT. Encoded protein: CAWSAQVGTEAFF.